This T cell receptor beta chain was captured in a study of T-cell reconstitution after alpha-beta-depleted transplantation in children. Details on this clonotype: The target antigen is unknown.

The germline CDR1 and CDR2 sequences are MDHEN and SYDVKM. This CDR3 is 13 amino acids long. The V end lost 3 bases, the J end lost 5 bases, and 10 bases lay between the germline ends. Construction of the TCRbeta library involved unique molecular identifiers. Using its own MiXCR run on the PCR reads, TCRdb lists one record per CDR3 protein. The sample has hundreds of thousands of distinct CDR3 sequences, 13% seen once. General study findings and limits: The high TCRbeta diversity at day 60 in some patients came from surviving recipient T cells and thymic progenitors. Newly generated T cells supplied most T-cell counts and diversity one year post-transplant. Expanded graft clones, several hundred of them, were reportedly the source of alpha-beta T cells about two months after transplant.

This TCR was recovered from a male patient younger than 18 who had a stem cell transplant for acute myeloid leukemia, so the T cells may come from the graft donor. Sample: PBMCs, mostly from graft donor cells, taken 360 days after TCRalphabeta/CD19-depleted stem cell transplant. This chain uses TRBV28 with TRBJ2-5; TRBD1 is a possible D gene (5 bases). CDR3 sequence reads: CASSFRVSETQYF. The CDR3 DNA reads TGTGCCAGCAGTTTCAGGGTATCGGAGACCCAGTACTTC.